This T cell receptor (beta chain) was profiled in a study of T cells in Graves' hyperthyroidism and ophthalmopathy. TCR beta CDR3 region amplification was performed from RNA transcripts. HTBI primers drove first-round RT-PCR of the TCR CDR3. TCRdb reprocessed the multiplex PCR reads via MiXCR and lists one record per CDR3 protein. This table holds about 290,000 distinct CDR3 sequences, about 14% found once. CDR1 and CDR2 from the germline V gene are LGHDT and YNNKEL (reference sequence). J gave up 1 base and V 4 bases, and 4 bases lay outside the gene matches. The CDR3 consists of 15 residues. This clonotype was counted at least ten times.

The TCR sequence derives from a woman between 25 and 40 years old with Graves' hyperthyroidism that later progressed to Graves' ophthalmopathy. Sequencing was done on a sample of blood. The V and J genes are TRBV3-1 and TRBJ2-7; 10 bases are a match to TRBD2. The CDR3 DNA reads TGTGCCAGCAGCCGCGGACTAGCGGTTTCCTACGAGCAGTACTTC. This translates into CASSRGLAVSYEQYF.